Presented here are 19 T cell receptor beta chains from one specimen sequenced in a study of blood T cell repertoires in COVID-19. Produced via immunoSEQ multiplex PCR; TCRdb's table is partial and in-frame only. Counted here are a few hundred thousand clones, 70% to 90% occurring once; the ten biggest clones make up 2.2%. Sequenced sample: PBMCs or T cells enriched from blood (not recorded which). These receptors were obtained from a man aged 25-45 years who had recovered from COVID-19.

The genes are TRBV6-5 and TRBJ1-3; 8 nucleotides agree with TRBD1. V shed 7 bases and J 1 base; nucleotides not matched to a gene: 3. This CDR3 region has 14 residues. Germline V gene sequence: CDR1 MNHEY, CDR2 SVGAGI. The CDR3 bases are TGTGCCAGCAAACAGGGGGTTTCTGGAAACACCATATATTTT. Translation gives CASKQGVSGNTIYF.

This chain uses TRBV7-2 with TRBJ1-4; 9 bases match TRBD1. The germline gives CDR1 SGHTA, CDR2 FQGNSA. The V and J ends lost 5 bases and 8 bases, in that order; junction bases with no gene match: 9. The CDR3 loop spans 15 amino acids. This chain's CDR3 is CASSPRTGENEKLFF. DNA of the CDR3: TGTGCCAGCAGCCCCCGGACAGGGGAAAACGAAAAACTGTTTTTT.

The chain combines TRBV19 with TRBJ1-2, with 9 bases aligning to TRBD1. The CDR3 runs 14 residues. V trimming: 8 bases; J trimming: 4 bases; junction bases outside the gene matches: 8. Germline V gene sequence: CDR1 LNHDA, CDR2 SQIVND (reference sequence). CDR3 protein: CASLATGGGYGYTF. In DNA, the CDR3 is TGTGCCAGTCTTGCGACAGGGGGGGGCTATGGCTACACCTTC.

V gene TRBV24-1 combines with J gene TRBJ2-2; the match to TRBD1 covers 7 bases. This CDR3 has 15 residues. With V trimmed by 6 bases and J by 0 bases, 3 bases remained unmatched. The germline gives CDR1 KGHDR, CDR2 SFDVKD. In DNA, the CDR3 is TGTGCCACCAGTAGGACAGGCCCGAACACCGGGGAGCTGTTTTTT. Its translation is CATSRTGPNTGELFF.

The chain has TRBV29-1 and TRBJ1-2, with 8 bases that match TRBD1. CDR1 SQVTM and CDR2 ANQGSEA come from the germline V gene. Germline trimming cut 7 bases from V and 2 bases from J; bases unmatched to any gene: 6. The CDR3 is 13 residues long. CDR3 sequence: CSGGDRTNYGYTF. Written as DNA, the CDR3 is TGCAGCGGGGGGGACAGGACGAACTATGGCTACACCTTC.

The rearrangement uses TRBV7-9 and TRBJ1-1, with D uncertain. Trimming stripped 4 bases from V and 1 base from J, with 4 bases between. The CDR3 contains 12 residues. Per germline, CDR1 SEHNR and CDR2 FQNEAQ (reference sequence). CDR3 coding DNA: TGTGCCAGCAGCTCCCGGAACACTGAAGCTTTCTTT. This codes for CASSSRNTEAFF.

This chain uses TRBV27 with TRBJ1-5; 10 bases line up with TRBD1. CDR1 and CDR2 from the germline V gene are MNHEY and SMNVEV (reference sequence). CDR3 length equals 19 residues. V gave up 2 bases and J gave up 6 bases; unmatched junction bases: 16. CDR3 nucleotides: TGTGCCAGCAGTTTAGGCATTCGAGACGGGACAGGGGTCTTTCAGCCCCAGCATTTT. Protein sequence: CASSLGIRDGTGVFQPQHF.

This chain's CDR3 is CASSESRGTGELFF. DNA for the CDR3: TGCGCCAGCAGTGAGTCAAGGGGGACCGGGGAGCTGTTTTTT. The chain couples TRBV10-1 to TRBJ2-2, with D possibly matching TRBD1 (6 bases). Trimming shortened V by 0 bases and J by 5 bases, and 7 bases separated the two germline ends. The CDR3 spans 14 residues. The V gene's germline CDR1 is WNHNN and CDR2 SYGVQD (reference sequence).

This clone showed up just once. The rearrangement links TRBV5-1 to TRBJ2-5, with TRBD1 identical over 7 bases. V was pared by 3 bases and J by 5 bases, with 7 bases of the junction left unmatched. CDR1 is SGHRS and CDR2 is YFSETQ in the germline V gene. This CDR3 has 14 amino acids. The DNA for the CDR3 is TGCGCCAGCAGCTCAGCAGGGGGAAGGGAGACCCAGTACTTC. Translating gives CASSSAGGRETQYF.

This CDR3 reads CASSWGQGVYEQYF. The CDR3 nucleotides are TGTGCCAGCAGTTGGGGACAGGGGGTCTACGAGCAGTACTTC. The genes are TRBV2 and TRBJ2-7; 11 bases match TRBD1. The junction had 3 bases not matched to a gene; V was cut back by 5 bases and J by 3 bases. CDR3 size: 14 residues. Germline V lookup: CDR1 SNHLY, CDR2 FYNNEI.

The chain links TRBV6-2 or TRBV6-3 to TRBJ2-1, with 9 bases fitting TRBD2. V was clipped by 4 bases and J by 3 bases; unmatched bases: 4. The V gene's germline CDR1 is MNHEY and CDR2 SVGEGT. The CDR3 runs to 15 residues. The CDR3 DNA follows: TGTGCCAGCAGTTCCCTAGCGGGGTTCTACAATGAGCAGTTCTTC. It codes for CASSSLAGFYNEQFF.

The CDR3 bases are TGCGCCAGCAGCACCGGGACACTCTTTAACTATGGCTACACCTTC. It is translated as CASSTGTLFNYGYTF. The J gene is TRBJ1-2, the V gene TRBV5-1; the D gene is possibly TRBD1 (6 bases). The CDR3 runs to 15 residues. Trimming removed 4 bases from V and 1 base from J, with 14 bases in between. CDR1 is SGHRS and CDR2 is YFSETQ in the germline V gene.

The chain links TRBV12-3 or TRBV12-4 to TRBJ1-1; D uncertain. Deletions cut 4 bases from V and 6 bases from J, with 12 bases between. The CDR3 runs 13 residues. The CDR3 here is CASSSGPGPEAFF. The DNA for the CDR3 is TGTGCCAGCAGTTCGGGTCCTGGCCCTGAAGCTTTCTTT.

The rearrangement uses TRBV19 and TRBJ1-1; 10 bases fit TRBD1. The CDR3 contains 15 residues. V lost 2 bases, J lost 3 bases, and 3 bases stayed unmatched. Germline loops: CDR1 LNHDA, CDR2 SQIVND (reference sequence). In DNA form, the CDR3 reads TGTGCCAGTAGTATAAGGGACAGGGGATACACTGAAGCTTTCTTT. Residues: CASSIRDRGYTEAFF. Full variable domain (remainder filled in from reference TRBV19 and TRBJ1-1): DGGITQSPKYLFRKEGQNVTLSCEQNLNHDAMYWYRQDPGQGLRLIYYSQIVNDFQKGDIAEGYSVSREKKESFPLTVTSAQKNPTAFYLCASSIRDRGYTEAFFGQGTRLTVV.

The chain couples TRBV7-9 to TRBJ1-4, with 11 bases matching TRBD1. This CDR3 is 19 amino acids long. V trimming: 2 bases; J trimming: 2 bases; junction bases outside the gene matches: 10. Germline V gene sequence: CDR1 SEHNR, CDR2 FQNEAQ (reference sequence). CDR3 DNA: TGTGCCAGCAGCTTATTAGGACAGGGGGCCCGAACGACTAATGAAAAACTGTTTTTT. Protein product: CASSLLGQGARTTNEKLFF.

The chain carries TRBV20-1 and TRBJ1-2; the match to TRBD1 covers 8 bases. V lost 5 bases and J lost 4; bases outside the gene matches: 9. Germline assignment: CDR1 DFQATT and CDR2 SNEGSKA (reference sequence). This CDR3 has 14 residues. The CDR3 reads CSAGDRGVSYGYTF. The DNA of the CDR3 is TGCAGTGCTGGTGACAGGGGAGTGAGCTATGGCTACACCTTC.

The chain is built from TRBV6-5 and TRBJ2-7; weak D call: TRBD2 (5 bases). Trimming removed 6 bases at V and 6 bases at J, with 21 bases between. Germline assignment: CDR1 MNHEY and CDR2 SVGAGI. The CDR3 is 15 residues long. The CDR3 here is CASRHTGITAGEQYF. CDR3 bases: TGTGCCAGCAGACATACCGGGATTACGGCTGGCGAGCAGTACTTC.

The chain combines TRBV20-1 with TRBJ2-1; 9 nucleotides line up with TRBD2. The V and J ends lost 3 bases and 4 bases, in that order; junction bases with no gene match: 4. Germline V gene lookup returns CDR1 DFQATT and CDR2 SNEGSKA (reference sequence). This CDR3 spans 14 amino acids. CDR3 protein: CSASSAGGYNEQFF. CDR3 bases: TGCAGTGCTAGTTCGGCGGGGGGGTACAATGAGCAGTTCTTC.

This sequence joins TRBV18 and TRBJ2-3; TRBD1 is a possible D gene (5 bases). Trimming stripped 5 bases from V and 2 bases from J, with 14 bases between. CDR3 length: 15 amino acids. CDR1 and CDR2 from the germline V gene are KGHSH and LQKENI. Here the CDR3 DNA reads TGTGCCAGCTCATTCAGACAGATACTCACAGATACGCAGTATTTT. Encoded protein: CASSFRQILTDTQYF.